One sample yielded the 29 T cell receptor beta chains listed below, sequenced in a study of CD8+ T cells in alopecia areata. It was cDNA, reverse transcribed from extracted RNA, that served as the sequencing template. Using immunoSEQ multiplex PCR, the repertoire was profiled, and TCRdb retains in-frame clones only, with some absent. The table records more than 85,000 clones, approximately 66% of them present only once. The treatment denotes: oral pan-JAK inhibitor, 5-10 mg twice daily. This specimen consisted of CD8+ T cells sorted from blood, obtained at week 4, from a patient treated with tofacitinib. Receptors originate from a human donor with alopecia areata.

This clone was detected once. V usage is TRBV11-2 and J usage is TRBJ2-5, with D perhaps TRBD1 (5 bases). The germline CDR1 and CDR2 sequences are SGHAT and FQNNGV. V was clipped by 4 bases and J by 0 bases, with 12 bases between them. CDR3 length equals 15 residues. CDR3 coding DNA: TGTGCCAGCAGCTCCTATGGGGCCCACCAAGAGACCCAGTACTTC. Amino acids: CASSSYGAHQETQYF.

The chain joins TRBV2 to TRBJ2-2, with D possibly being TRBD2 (6 bases). Germline CDR1 SNHLY, CDR2 FYNNEI. The CDR3 totals 15 residues. The germline V and J ends were trimmed by 0 bases and 8 bases, with 13 bases remaining between them. CDR3 sequence: CASSEASGTLGELFF. The CDR3 DNA reads as TGTGCCAGCAGTGAAGCTAGCGGTACATTAGGGGAGCTGTTTTTT.

The chain couples TRBV28 to TRBJ2-3; D might be TRBD2 (7 bases). This CDR3 contains 15 residues. V lost 4 bases to trimming and J lost 6 bases, with 17 bases between them. Germline V gene sequence: CDR1 MDHEN, CDR2 SYDVKM. The CDR3 sequence is CASSYREGLADTQYF. The DNA for the CDR3 is TGTGCCAGCAGTTACAGGGAGGGTTTGGCGGATACGCAGTATTTT.

This clone has just one count. The DNA is left out, because the CDR3 cannot be placed on it with certainty; the CDR3 is given as TCRdb lists it. The chain employs TRBV30 and TRBJ1-2; the table calls TRBD1, which could not be checked here. Germline V gene lookup returns CDR1 GTSNPN and CDR2 SVGIG (reference sequence). The CDR3 is made up of 13 amino acids, end residues included. CDR3: CAWSFLAGDGYTF.

This sequence joins TRBV27 and TRBJ1-1, with 9 bases lining up with TRBD1. V gave up 5 bases and J gave up 2 bases; unmatched junction bases: 6. This CDR3 is 15 amino acids long. CDR1 is MNHEY, CDR2 SMNVEV, per germline (reference sequence). This CDR3 reads CASSPGQGHNTEAFF. For the CDR3, the DNA is TGTGCCAGCAGTCCGGGACAGGGACATAACACTGAAGCTTTCTTT.

The chain recombines TRBV4-2 with TRBJ2-4, with D possibly TRBD2 on 6 matching bases. The germline V and J ends were trimmed by 2 bases and 8 bases, with 19 bases remaining between them. CDR1 and CDR2 (germline): LGHNA, YNFKEQ. CDR3 length: 16 residues. The CDR3 region has the DNA TGTGCCAGCAGCCAACTCCGGGGGACGCCGGCCCACATTCAGTACTTC. Protein: CASSQLRGTPAHIQYF.

The chain has TRBV5-6 and TRBJ1-1; D gene ambiguous. The germline V and J ends were trimmed by 4 bases and 0 bases, with 7 bases remaining between them. The germline CDR1 and CDR2 sequences are SGHDT and YYEEEE. This CDR3 is 13 amino acids long. Here the CDR3 DNA reads TGTGCCAGCAGCACCACAATGAACACTGAAGCTTTCTTT. Protein sequence: CASSTTMNTEAFF. Using reference TRBV5-6 and TRBJ1-1 for the parts outside the CDR3, the full variable domain is DAGVTQSPTHLIKTRGQQVTLRCSPKSGHDTVSWYQQALGQGPQFIFQYYEEEERQRGNFPDRFSGHQFPNYSSELNVNALLLGDSALYLCASSTTMNTEAFFGQGTRLTVV.

On this clone itself: The junction and the germline gene differ at one end; a read error may be behind it. The chain employs TRBV7-3 and TRBJ2-1; 12 bases agree with TRBD2. The CDR3 consists of 15 residues. Per germline, CDR1 SGHTA and CDR2 FQGTGA. This chain's CDR3 is CASSLSSGGAPEQFF. The CDR3 DNA follows: TGCGCCAGCAGCCTTTCTAGCGGGGGGGCGCCTGAGCAGTTCTTC.

This clone showed up just once. The V and J genes are TRBV5-6 and TRBJ2-1; 10 bases are shared with TRBD2. CDR1 is SGHDT, CDR2 YYEEEE, per germline. This CDR3 has 14 residues. V shed 0 bases and J 10 bases; nucleotides not matched to a gene: 4. The CDR3 spells CASSLVPSGREQFF. CDR3 DNA: TGTGCCAGCAGCTTGGTGCCTAGCGGGAGAGAGCAGTTCTTC.

CDR3 DNA sequence: TGTGCCGGTCTTGGACAGTCCTATGGCTACACCTTC. Translating gives CAGLGQSYGYTF. The chain combines TRBV2 with TRBJ1-2, with D perhaps TRBD1 (6 bases). The germline V gene encodes CDR1 SNHLY and CDR2 FYNNEI. This CDR3 is built from 12 residues. V lost 11 bases and J 4 bases, leaving 14 bases between the germline ends.

This sequence joins TRBV2 and TRBJ2-5; 9 bases fit TRBD1. Germline values: CDR1 SNHLY, CDR2 FYNNEI. The CDR3 runs 15 residues. Germline trimming cut 6 bases from V and 1 base from J; bases unmatched to any gene: 6. CDR3 sequence: CASSEGQGIQETQYF. As DNA, the CDR3 is TGTGCCAGCAGCGAGGGACAGGGTATCCAAGAGACCCAGTACTTC.

This chain connects TRBV2 to TRBJ1-2, with D hard to call. Per the germline V gene, CDR1 is SNHLY and CDR2 is FYNNEI. The V end lost 2 bases, the J end lost 2 bases, and 9 bases lay between the germline ends. The CDR3 runs 14 residues. The CDR3 region is CASSELGTNYGYTF. CDR3 sequence (DNA): TGTGCCAGCAGTGAACTTGGAACCAACTATGGCTACACCTTC.

This sequence joins TRBV25-1 and TRBJ1-3, with 7 positions matching TRBD1. Trimming took 8 bases from V and 1 from J; bases not matched to a gene: 11. Looked up from germline, CDR1 is MGHDK and CDR2 is SYGVNS. This CDR3 has 16 residues. The DNA of the CDR3 is TGTGCCAGCCGCCCGGCGGGCAGGGGGTCTGGAAACACCATATATTTT. It specifies CASRPAGRGSGNTIYF.

The chain joins TRBV27 to TRBJ2-7; TRBD1 agrees at 7 bases. Germline assignment: CDR1 MNHEY and CDR2 SMNVEV (reference sequence). After removal of 5 bases from V and 2 bases from J, the junction contained 9 bases not matched to a gene. The CDR3 spans 15 residues. Here the CDR3 reads CASSLTGEYAYEQYF. CDR3 nucleotides: TGTGCCAGCAGTCTCACAGGGGAATACGCCTACGAGCAGTACTTC.

This chain connects TRBV7-2 to TRBJ2-7; weak D call: TRBD1 (6 bases). V was pared by 6 bases and J by 2 bases, with 17 bases between. This CDR3 is 15 amino acids long. The V gene's germline CDR1 is SGHTA and CDR2 FQGNSA. The DNA of the CDR3 is TGTGCCAGCAGGCGGGCAATCGGGACACCCTACGAGCAGTACTTC. This translates into CASRRAIGTPYEQYF.

The rearrangement joins TRBV27 to TRBJ2-6; tentative D call: TRBD1 (5 bases). Trimming pared 5 bases from V and 2 bases from J, leaving 13 bases between. Germline lookup yields CDR1 MNHEY and CDR2 SMNVEV (reference sequence). CDR3 size: 16 residues. The CDR3: CASSQDSVAGANVLTF. The CDR3 bases are TGTGCCAGCAGTCAAGACAGTGTCGCTGGGGCCAACGTCCTGACTTTC.

The CDR3 region has the DNA TGTGCCAGCAGTATCGCCTGGGGGGAAGGGGAGACCCAGTACTTC. It encodes CASSIAWGEGETQYF. The rearrangement joins TRBV27 to TRBJ2-5; possibly TRBD2 for D (6 bases). The CDR3 consists of 15 residues. The germline V gene encodes CDR1 MNHEY and CDR2 SMNVEV (reference sequence). V lost 5 bases to trimming and J lost 5 bases, with 18 bases between them.

The chain couples TRBV27 to TRBJ2-1; 7 bases agree with TRBD2. V shed 1 base and J 9 bases; nucleotides not matched to a gene: 3. Germline CDR1 MNHEY, CDR2 SMNVEV (reference sequence). The CDR3 sequence is 13 residues long. CDR3 sequence reads: CASSLLLASEQFF. DNA for the CDR3: TGTGCCAGCAGTTTATTACTAGCGAGTGAGCAGTTCTTC.

The chain combines TRBV6-4 with TRBJ2-3, with 13 bases lining up with TRBD2. Per germline, CDR1 MRHNA and CDR2 SNTAGT. With V trimmed by 5 bases and J by 4 bases, 0 bases remained unmatched. This CDR3 contains 14 residues. The CDR3 sequence is CASSTSGGADTQYF. CDR3 nucleotide sequence: TGTGCCAGCAGTACTAGCGGGGGGGCAGATACGCAGTATTTT.

The chain uses TRBV29-1 and TRBJ2-7; unclear D gene. The CDR3 runs to 12 residues. Trimming removed 3 bases at V and 2 bases at J, with 8 bases between. Germline CDR1 is SQVTM and CDR2 is ANQGSEA. CDR3 loop: CSVDGRTYEQYF. The CDR3 nucleotides read TGCAGCGTTGATGGCAGAACCTACGAGCAGTACTTC.

DNA of the CDR3: TGTGCCAGCAGCTCCGGACAGGGTCAAGAGACCCAGTACTTC. Its translation is CASSSGQGQETQYF. The V gene is TRBV7-3, the J gene TRBJ2-5; 8 bases line up with TRBD1. The CDR3 has 14 residues. CDR1 SGHTA and CDR2 FQGTGA come from the germline V gene. After removal of 4 bases from V and 2 bases from J, the junction contained 3 bases not matched to a gene.

This clone was seen only once. The rearrangement uses TRBV9 and TRBJ1-2; 7 nucleotides line up with TRBD1. CDR1 and CDR2 from the germline V gene are SGDLS and YYNGEE. J was trimmed by 4 bases and V by 0 bases; bases with no gene match: 6. CDR3 length: 15 residues. CDR3 DNA: TGTGCCAGCAGCGTAGCCCAGGACAGGCCCTATGGCTACACCTTC. Its protein product is CASSVAQDRPYGYTF.

The J gene is TRBJ2-1, the V gene TRBV5-1; the match to TRBD2 covers 7 bases. CDR1 and CDR2 (germline): SGHRS, YFSETQ. Trimming removed 0 bases from V and 5 bases from J; junction bases left unmatched: 5. CDR3 length: 15 amino acids. The CDR3 here is CASSLVGLNNNEQFF. DNA of the CDR3: TGCGCCAGCAGCTTGGTGGGACTAAACAACAATGAGCAGTTCTTC.

The chain carries TRBV18 and TRBJ2-7; 11 nucleotides match TRBD1. Trimming cost V 4 bases and J 3 bases; bases outside gene matches: 5. The germline V gene encodes CDR1 KGHSH and CDR2 LQKENI. The CDR3 totals 15 residues. The CDR3 DNA is TGTGCCAGCTCACTTCCGGGACAGGGGGTCTACGAGCAGTACTTC. Translated, it gives CASSLPGQGVYEQYF.

This clone was found a few times. V usage is TRBV28 and J usage is TRBJ2-3; 7 bases align to TRBD2. Germline V gives CDR1 MDHEN, CDR2 SYDVKM. V was pared by 5 bases and J by 0 bases, with 8 bases of the junction left unmatched. This CDR3 has 16 residues. The CDR3 loop reads CASSGEPSGSTDTQYF. CDR3 DNA sequence: TGTGCCAGCAGTGGAGAGCCTAGCGGCAGCACAGATACGCAGTATTTT.

The J gene is TRBJ2-1, the V gene TRBV27, with TRBD2 as a possible D gene (6 bases). CDR3 length equals 14 residues. Germline values: CDR1 MNHEY, CDR2 SMNVEV (reference sequence). V was pared by 10 bases and J by 1 base, with 14 bases between. This CDR3 is CATTKSGSYNEQFF. CDR3 sequence (DNA): TGTGCCACCACAAAAAGCGGGTCCTACAATGAGCAGTTCTTC.

The chain combines TRBV25-1 with TRBJ2-7, with D maybe TRBD1 (6 bases). V lost 6 bases and J lost 0, with 12 bases in between. This CDR3 is 14 amino acids long. Germline V gene sequence: CDR1 MGHDK, CDR2 SYGVNS. CDR3 DNA sequence: TGTGCCAGCAGACGTACAGGGCCCTCCTACGAGCAGTACTTC. This translates into CASRRTGPSYEQYF.

This clone came up many times. This chain joins TRBV28 and TRBJ2-6; the match to TRBD1 covers 9 bases. Germline V gene data show CDR1 as MDHEN and CDR2 as SYDVKM. V lost 2 bases, J lost 4 bases, and 3 bases stayed unmatched. The CDR3 totals 16 residues. CDR3 amino acids: CASSLGDRAGANVLTF. DNA of the CDR3: TGTGCCAGCAGTTTAGGGGACAGGGCGGGGGCCAACGTCCTGACTTTC. Variable domain in full (rest from reference TRBV28 and TRBJ2-6): DVKVTQSSRYLVKRTGEKVFLECVQDMDHENMFWYRQDPGLGLRLIYFSYDVKMKEKGDIPEGYSVSREKKERFSLILESASTNQTSMYLCASSLGDRAGANVLTFGAGSRLTVL.

The chain is built from TRBV7-9 and TRBJ1-2; TRBD1 aligns across 7 bases. This CDR3 has 15 residues. With V trimmed by 4 bases and J by 5 bases, 10 bases remained unmatched. CDR1 SEHNR and CDR2 FQNEAQ come from the germline V gene (reference sequence). The CDR3: CASSSLGTVLYGYTF. As DNA, the CDR3 is TGTGCCAGCAGCTCCCTCGGGACAGTGCTTTATGGCTACACCTTC.